This TCR beta chain was retrieved from a study of blood T cells in healthy people across ages. In terms of origin and age, donors were healthy Caucasian individuals from Russia aged 6 to 90. CDR1 is SGHTA, CDR2 FQGTGA, per germline. CDR3 size: 18 residues. Study-wide results and limits: Naive T cell percentage by flow cytometry tracked strongly with beta diversity.

This clonotype was seen more than once but under ten times. Its antigen is not identified. Through a sample-barcoded 5' primer and a J-beta primer mix, a second PCR was run for about 6 to 11 cycles. Using its own MiXCR run on the 5' RACE reads, TCRdb lists one record per CDR3 protein. The sample includes roughly 560,000 distinct CDR3 sequences, around 24% of them seen just once. The sample was also reused in another study, on T cells of mothers and their children.

Sequencing was carried out using blood. The chain joins TRBV7-3 to TRBJ2-5; TRBD2 matches 15 bases. The J call may be faulty, since TRBJ2-7 better matches the DNA end. This clonotype was sampled from a boy aged 10-17 years in good health. In DNA form, the CDR3 reads TGTGCCAGCAGCCCCGGGACTAGCGGGAGGACAGGATCCTACGAGCAGTACTTC. It codes for CASSPGTSGRTGSYEQYF.